The 26 T cell receptor beta chains below come from one sample, sequenced in a study of post-analysis software for immune sequencing data. Study-wide results and limits: Controls had lower frequencies than patients of four or five TRBV segments, which included TRBV5-6, TRBV5-1 and TRBV20-1.

No antigen has been assigned to these receptors. The TCR beta cDNA libraries carried unique molecular identifiers. TCRdb itself ran the PCR reads through MiXCR, one entry per CDR3 protein. The data contain roughly 580,000 distinct CDR3 sequences, 40% to 50% of them seen just once; the ten biggest clones take up more than 1.5%. The source material was blood. The receptors derive from a girl aged 5-17 years with multiple sclerosis.

This clonotype was detected once. This chain uses TRBV29-1 with TRBJ2-3, with 9 positions matching TRBD1. Germline V gene data show CDR1 as SQVTM and CDR2 as ANQGSEA. CDR3 length: 13 amino acids. V lost 3 bases, J lost 4 bases, and 2 bases stayed unmatched. The chain's CDR3 is CSVEDRGSDTQYF. The CDR3 nucleotides read TGCAGCGTTGAGGACAGGGGATCAGATACGCAGTATTTT.

This clonotype was recorded a few times. The rearrangement joins TRBV3-1 to TRBJ1-5, with TRBD1 as a possible D gene (6 bases). From germline, CDR1 is LGHDT and CDR2 YNNKEL (reference sequence). This CDR3 has 17 residues. Trimming stripped 4 bases from V and 3 bases from J, with 19 bases between. The CDR3 DNA is TGTGCCAGCAGCCCCAGGACAGATGGTCGAGACAATCAGCCCCAGCATTTT. Its translation: CASSPRTDGRDNQPQHF.

In this sample, this clonotype turned up a few times. V and J are TRBV5-1 and TRBJ2-7; possibly TRBD2 for D (6 bases). Deletions cut 4 bases from V and 2 bases from J, with 19 bases between. The CDR3 loop spans 16 amino acids. Looked up from germline, CDR1 is SGHRS and CDR2 is YFSETQ. CDR3 loop: CASSTLRDLPPYEQYF. The CDR3 DNA reads as TGCGCCAGCAGCACCCTCCGGGACTTACCCCCCTACGAGCAGTACTTC. The full variable domain, completed using reference TRBV5-1 and TRBJ2-7, is KAGVTQTPRYLIKTRGQQVTLSCSPISGHRSVSWYQQTPGQGLQFLFEYFSETQRNKGNFPGRFSGRQFSNSRSEMNVSTLELGDSALYLCASSTLRDLPPYEQYFGPGTRLTVT.

V and J are TRBV9 and TRBJ2-3, with TRBD1 matching over 10 bases. Losses at the gene ends were 6 bases for V and 4 bases for J; bases not matched to a gene: 14. This CDR3 has 17 residues. Germline lookup yields CDR1 SGDLS and CDR2 YYNGEE. As DNA, the CDR3 is TGTGCCAGCAACACACAGGAGGGACAGGGGTTCGCAGATACGCAGTATTTT. Its protein product is CASNTQEGQGFADTQYF.

This clonotype was counted a single time. The chain joins TRBV24-1 to TRBJ2-1; TRBD2 agrees at 10 bases. CDR3 length: 16 residues. Per germline, CDR1 KGHDR and CDR2 SFDVKD. The V segment lost 3 bases and the J segment 0 bases; nucleotides outside the gene matches: 1. The CDR3 reads CATSDRTSGSYNEQFF. CDR3 nucleotide sequence: TGTGCCACCAGTGATCGGACTAGCGGCTCCTACAATGAGCAGTTCTTC.

This chain uses TRBV12-3 or TRBV12-4 with TRBJ1-2, with TRBD1 matching 8 bases. With 3 bases clipped from V and 7 bases from J, the junction kept 10 bases outside the gene matches. The CDR3 runs 15 residues. The CDR3 here is CASSLSLQGAPGYTF. CDR3 sequence (DNA): TGTGCCAGCAGTTTGTCGCTGCAGGGGGCGCCTGGCTACACCTTC.

The V and J genes are TRBV7-3 and TRBJ2-5, with D tentatively TRBD2 (7 bases). Germline V gives CDR1 SGHTA, CDR2 FQGTGA. With 2 bases removed from V and 6 bases from J, the gap between germline ends came to 16 bases. The CDR3 consists of 15 residues. CDR3 loop: CASSLRRGPGQTQYF. In DNA, the CDR3 is TGTGCCAGCAGCTTACGGCGGGGGCCCGGACAGACCCAGTACTTC.

The rearrangement joins TRBV4-1 to TRBJ1-3, with D unresolved. V lost 4 bases and J 9 bases, leaving 19 bases between the germline ends. The CDR3 has 15 residues. The germline V gene has CDR1 MGHRA and CDR2 YSYEKL. The CDR3 loop reads CASSPIQTRAITIYF. The CDR3 region has the DNA TGCGCCAGCAGCCCAATTCAGACGCGGGCGATCACCATATATTTT.

This clonotype was seen a handful of times. The rearrangement links TRBV14 to TRBJ2-7, with D tentatively TRBD1 (6 bases). Germline values: CDR1 SGHDN, CDR2 FVKESK. The CDR3 is 15 amino acids. V was pared by 4 bases and J by 2 bases, with 15 bases between. The CDR3 nucleotides read TGTGCCAGCAGCCGCAACACCAGGGGACCCTACGAGCAGTACTTC. Its protein product is CASSRNTRGPYEQYF.

This chain connects TRBV12-3 or TRBV12-4 to TRBJ1-1; D is ambiguous. This CDR3 is 14 amino acids long. Trimming took 4 bases from V and 11 from J, leaving 20 bases between them. In nucleotides, the CDR3 is TGTGCCAGCAGTTGGTCTTCGGTCTGGGATAAGGCTTTCTTT. It specifies CASSWSSVWDKAFF.

This clonotype was counted only a few times. J is TRBJ2-7 and V is TRBV21-1. TRBV21-1 is classified as a pseudogene. The CDR3 loop spans 11 amino acids. CDR3 in amino acids: CASSKEPEQYF. The CDR3 DNA follows: TGTGCCAGCAGCAAAGAACCCGAGCAGTACTTC.

The chain employs TRBV29-1 and TRBJ2-5, with 8 bases identical to TRBD1. This CDR3 has 15 residues. V was pared by 4 bases and J by 4 bases, with 11 bases of the junction left unmatched. Looked up from germline, CDR1 is SQVTM and CDR2 is ANQGSEA. This CDR3 reads CSVAGQGAERETQYF. In DNA, the CDR3 is TGCAGCGTTGCGGGTCAGGGGGCAGAGAGAGAGACCCAGTACTTC.

This clonotype was counted between two and nine times. This chain links TRBV5-1 with TRBJ2-3, with D possibly called TRBD1 or TRBD2 (5 bases each). CDR1 SGHRS and CDR2 YFSETQ come from the germline V gene. The ends were cut back, 4 bases at V and 4 bases at J, with 10 bases in the middle. The CDR3 has 13 residues. CDR3 nucleotides: TGCGCCAGCAGCCCCGGGACCCCAGATACGCAGTATTTT. It translates to CASSPGTPDTQYF.

The chain is built from TRBV12-3 or TRBV12-4 and TRBJ2-7; D remains unclear. V lost 6 bases to trimming and J lost 3 bases, with 12 bases between them. CDR3 size: 13 residues. The CDR3 DNA follows: TGTGCCAGCAGCCTCAGAAGCCTCTACGAGCAGTACTTC. This translates into CASSLRSLYEQYF.

The rearrangement uses TRBV5-1 and TRBJ2-7; 10 bases fit TRBD2. V gave up 2 bases and J gave up 7 bases; unmatched junction bases: 9. The CDR3 extends over 15 amino acids. CDR1 is SGHRS, CDR2 YFSETQ, per germline. The CDR3 protein is CASSLETSGAREQYF. CDR3 DNA sequence: TGCGCCAGCAGCTTAGAAACTAGCGGGGCCCGGGAGCAGTACTTC. The entire variable domain, with the rest obtained from reference TRBV5-1 and TRBJ2-7, is as follows: KAGVTQTPRYLIKTRGQQVTLSCSPISGHRSVSWYQQTPGQGLQFLFEYFSETQRNKGNFPGRFSGRQFSNSRSEMNVSTLELGDSALYLCASSLETSGAREQYFGPGTRLTVT.

The J gene is TRBJ1-4, the V gene TRBV12-3 or TRBV12-4; tentatively, D is TRBD1 (5 bases). The CDR3 has 14 amino acids. V dropped 5 bases and J dropped 10 bases, with 17 bases sitting between them. As DNA, the CDR3 is TGTGCCAGCAGTAACGGGGTGCGGGGCGGAAAACTGTTTTTT. Translated, it gives CASSNGVRGGKLFF.

This clonotype was seen at least ten times. J is TRBJ2-3 and V is TRBV6-4; TRBD2 matches 10 bases. Trimming cost V 0 bases and J 2 bases; bases outside gene matches: 2. The CDR3 is made up of 16 amino acids. Germline CDR1 and CDR2: MRHNA and SNTAGT. This CDR3 reads CASSDSGTSDTDTQYF. CDR3 sequence (DNA): TGTGCCAGCAGTGACTCCGGGACTAGCGACACAGATACGCAGTATTTT.

The chain carries TRBV7-2 and TRBJ2-7, with D possibly matching TRBD2 (5 bases). Germline V CDR1 and CDR2: SGHTA, FQGNSA. This CDR3 comprises 15 residues. Trimming shortened V by 0 bases and J by 0 bases, and 9 bases separated the two germline ends. This chain's CDR3 is CASSLAGGFSYEQYF. In DNA, the CDR3 is TGTGCCAGCAGCTTAGCGGGCGGGTTCTCCTACGAGCAGTACTTC.

V usage is TRBV5-1 and J usage is TRBJ2-3, with D perhaps matching TRBD1 or TRBD2 (5 bases each). Germline CDR1 reads SGHRS; CDR2 reads YFSETQ. Deletions cut 2 bases from V and 5 bases from J, with 12 bases between. The CDR3 length is 14 residues. CDR3 sequence: CASSFQGAGDTQYF. CDR3 nucleotides: TGCGCCAGCAGCTTCCAGGGTGCGGGAGATACGCAGTATTTT.

This clonotype appeared a few times. The chain recombines TRBV27 with TRBJ1-2; D gene unclear. The germline V gene has CDR1 MNHEY and CDR2 SMNVEV (reference sequence). The CDR3 loop spans 13 amino acids. Trimming shortened V by 8 bases and J by 4 bases, and 14 bases separated the two germline ends. The CDR3 region has the DNA TGTGCCAGCGCAGGACTGGCGTCCTATGGCTACACCTTC. Translation: CASAGLASYGYTF.

This chain links TRBV20-1 with TRBJ1-1; perhaps TRBD1 as D (6 bases). CDR3 length: 12 amino acids. Per germline, CDR1 DFQATT and CDR2 SNEGSKA (reference sequence). With 5 bases removed from V and 10 bases from J, the gap between germline ends came to 17 bases. Written as DNA, the CDR3 is TGCAGTGCTGGGGGCCTGGAGGTCGGAGCTTTCTTT. Its protein is CSAGGLEVGAFF.

In its sample, this clonotype was seen once. V is TRBV15 and J is TRBJ2-7; 10 bases align to TRBD1. Germline CDR1 and CDR2: LNHNV and YYDKDF (reference sequence). V gave up 5 bases and J gave up 3 bases; unmatched junction bases: 7. There are 15 residues in the CDR3. CDR3 protein: CATSGDRGNLYEQYF. The CDR3 bases are TGTGCCACCAGCGGGGACAGGGGCAATCTCTACGAGCAGTACTTC. Based on the CDR3 plus reference TRBV15 and TRBJ2-7, the full variable domain is DAMVIQNPRYQVTQFGKPVTLSCSQTLNHNVMYWYQQKSSQAPKLLFHYYDKDFNNEADTPDNFQSRRPNTSFCFLDIRSPGLGDTAMYLCATSGDRGNLYEQYFGPGTRLTVT.

The chain couples TRBV12-3 or TRBV12-4 to TRBJ2-1; D may match TRBD1 or TRBD2 (5 bases each). CDR3 length equals 13 residues. Trimming shortened V by 4 bases and J by 10 bases, and 14 bases separated the two germline ends. The CDR3 protein is CASSYLLRDEQFF. CDR3 nucleotide sequence: TGTGCCAGCAGTTATCTACTCCGGGACGAGCAGTTCTTC.

Worth noting for this clonotype: An end of the junction differs from the germline gene, which may be a read error. This sequence joins TRBV4-1 and TRBJ1-3; 7 bases align to TRBD1. This CDR3 is 19 amino acids long. From germline, CDR1 is MGHRA and CDR2 YSYEKL. The CDR3 coding sequence is TGCGCCGGCAGCCAATCCCGAGGAAGGGCAGGGGGATCTGGAAACACCATATATTTT. Translating it yields CAGSQSRGRAGGSGNTIYF.

This clonotype appeared a few times. V usage is TRBV5-1 and J usage is TRBJ2-5; D is unclear. Trimming removed 4 bases from V and 2 bases from J, with 9 bases in between. CDR1 SGHRS and CDR2 YFSETQ come from the germline V gene. The CDR3 has 13 residues. As DNA, the CDR3 is TGCGCCAGCAGCCCAAGATTACAAGAGACCCAGTACTTC. Translated: CASSPRLQETQYF.

J is TRBJ2-7 and V is TRBV6-5; 11 bases agree with TRBD2. Germline lookup yields CDR1 MNHEY and CDR2 SVGAGI. The CDR3 covers 15 residues. Trimming at V came to 7 bases and at J to 3 bases, leaving 8 bases not matched to a gene. CDR3 DNA: TGTGCCAGCACCACCACGGGACTAGCGGACTACGAGCAGTACTTC. Translation: CASTTTGLADYEQYF.